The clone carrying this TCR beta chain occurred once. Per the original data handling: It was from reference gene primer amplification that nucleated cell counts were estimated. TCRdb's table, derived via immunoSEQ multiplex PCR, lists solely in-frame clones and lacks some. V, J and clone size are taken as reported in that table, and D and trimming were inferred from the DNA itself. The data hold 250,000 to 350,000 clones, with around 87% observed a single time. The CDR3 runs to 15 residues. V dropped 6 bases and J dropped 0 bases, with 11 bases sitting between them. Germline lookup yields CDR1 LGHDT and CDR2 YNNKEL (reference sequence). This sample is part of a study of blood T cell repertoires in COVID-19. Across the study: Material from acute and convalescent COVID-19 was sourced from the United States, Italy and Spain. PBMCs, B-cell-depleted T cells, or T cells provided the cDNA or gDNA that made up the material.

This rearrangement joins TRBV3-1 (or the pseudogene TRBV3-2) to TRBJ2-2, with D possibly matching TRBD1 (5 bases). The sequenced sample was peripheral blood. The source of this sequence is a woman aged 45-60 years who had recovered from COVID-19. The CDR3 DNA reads TGTGCCAGCAGAAGAGACAGCGCGAACACCGGGGAGCTGTTTTTT. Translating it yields CASRRDSANTGELFF.